The clone carrying this T cell receptor (beta chain) appeared a single time. What it binds is not known. The sample comes from a study of cytomegalovirus exposure and HLA in healthy donors. Study-level background: The Caucasian-associated ancestry cluster contained approximately 81% of the approximately 390 genotyped donors.

Germline CDR1 is MDHEN and CDR2 is SYDVKM. V lost 3 bases, J lost 0 bases, and 11 bases stayed unmatched. The CDR3 is 19 amino acids. Overall study findings and caveats: Exclusion as indistinguishable affected some V segments, including TRBV6-2 and TRBV6-3. The later analysis indicated that the majority of CMV-associated TCR beta chains appeared HLA-restricted.

A multiplex PCR was run with 60 Vbeta primers and 13 Jbeta primers. Produced via immunoSEQ multiplex PCR; TCRdb's table is partial and in-frame only. The data hold over 100,000 clones, with roughly 78% observed a single time. The source material was PBMCs. The V and J genes are TRBV28 and TRBJ2-1; 10 nucleotides agree with TRBD2. The receptor was derived from a woman between 40 and 55 years old in good health and CMV-seronegative. Here the CDR3 DNA reads TGTGCCAGCAGTTTGGATCTAGGGACTAGCGCCGGCTCCTACAATGAGCAGTTCTTC. This translates into CASSLDLGTSAGSYNEQFF.